This T cell receptor (beta chain) is from a study of CD8+CD57+ T cells in acquired aplastic anemia. As for the study in general: Mean yield of DNA from sorted CD4+ and CD8+ cells was about 3.2 ug. General study points: Researchers report that twenty-nine CD8+ CDR3 sequences appeared in both patients and controls. Between patients and controls, CD8+ Simpson's diversity did not vary significantly.

CDR3 length: 13 amino acids. The V gene's germline CDR1 is SGDLS and CDR2 YYNGEE. V lost 0 bases, J lost 9 bases, and 13 bases lay in between. Patients sequenced had flow cytometry evidence of CD8+CD57+ cell expansion. Patients were therapy-naive when their blood was sampled. This clonotype was seen at least ten times. Its antigen is not identified. This may arise from a read error, as a much more abundant clone is one base away. Genomic DNA was employed as the template in profiling TCR beta VDJ and CDR3. TCRdb recomputed calls from the reads with MiXCR, one row per CDR3 protein. The table records some 160,000 distinct CDR3 sequences, roughly 50% of them present only once.

The material sequenced was sorted CD4+, CD8+, or CD8+CD57+ T cells (not recorded which) from PBMCs. The receptor comes from a human donor with aplastic anemia. The chain employs TRBV9 and TRBJ2-7, with D possibly being TRBD2 (6 bases). CDR3 loop: CASSVDSGSGQYV. CDR3 nucleotide sequence: TGTGCCAGCAGCGTAGACTCGGGTAGCGGGCAGTACGTC.